Here is one TCR beta chain with its context. What it binds is not known. With 0 bases removed from V and 0 bases from J, the gap between germline ends came to 13 bases. The germline CDR1 and CDR2 sequences are SGHRS and YFSETQ. The CDR3 contains 17 residues. Method: immunoSEQ multiplex PCR; TCRdb's copy keeps in-frame clones and lacks some. The sample has more than 85,000 clones, around nine tenths seen once; the top ten hold 1.3%. The sample originates from a study of siplizumab effects on memory and regulatory T cells. General observations from the study: Sequences below about 10^-5 frequency were poorly captured, and few alloreactive clones mapped to unstimulated subsets. There appeared to be greater diversity in naive T cells than in memory cells, and naive T cells seemed major contributors to the alloresponse.

This receptor was identified in a human donor in good health. Sequencing was done on a sample of CD4+ T cells sorted from blood. The chain uses TRBV5-1 and TRBJ1-3; D possibly corresponds to TRBD1 (6 bases). The CDR3 sequence is CASSLAAGASSGNTIYF. CDR3 DNA sequence: TGCGCCAGCAGCTTGGCCGCGGGGGCGAGCTCTGGAAACACCATATATTTT. Variable domain in full (rest from reference TRBV5-1 and TRBJ1-3): KAGVTQTPRYLIKTRGQQVTLSCSPISGHRSVSWYQQTPGQGLQFLFEYFSETQRNKGNFPGRFSGRQFSNSRSEMNVSTLELGDSALYLCASSLAAGASSGNTIYFGEGSWLTVV.